The clone carrying this T cell receptor (beta chain) appeared many times. Because the CDR3 is missing its conserved closing phenylalanine or tryptophan, this is likely a read error. This sample was taken from a study of Graves' ophthalmopathy and Graves' hyperthyroidism. Study-wide context: Untreated patients at initial diagnosis provided peripheral blood.

The TCR beta CDR3 regions underwent amplification from RNA transcripts. HTBI-primed first-round RT-PCR preceded second-round multiplex PCR. In TCRdb, the multiplex PCR reads were re-called with MiXCR into one record per CDR3 protein. This sample yields about 23,000 distinct CDR3 sequences, of which 45% to 60% are seen a single time; 6% to 8% belongs to the top ten. The CDR3 is made up of 15 amino acids. V dropped 7 bases and J dropped 8 bases, with 21 bases sitting between them. CDR1 is LNHDA and CDR2 is SQIVND in the germline V gene (reference sequence). The sequenced sample consisted of peripheral blood. The TCR sequence derives from an adult woman with stable Graves' hyperthyroidism. The genes are TRBV19 and TRBJ2-1, with a tentative D call TRBD1 (6 bases). The CDR3 coding sequence is TGTGCCAGTACCCTGAGGGGGAGCCGGCTTGATGAGCAGTTCCTC. Its protein product is CASTLRGSRLDEQFL.